Below are 17 T cell receptor beta chains sequenced from a single sample in a study of blood T cell repertoires in COVID-19. Profiling relied on immunoSEQ multiplex PCR, and the TCRdb table lists in-frame clones only, not all of them. The sample gives approximately 72,000 clones, approximately 85% of which show up once; 25% to 35% is in the top ten. The sequenced sample was peripheral blood. The receptors originated from a man aged 50 to 60 with acute or convalescent COVID-19.

The CDR3 loop is CASSLVEVAGGPGNEQFF. CDR3 coding DNA: TGTGCCAGCAGCTTAGTTGAGGTAGCGGGGGGCCCTGGCAATGAGCAGTTCTTC. The J gene is TRBJ2-1, the V gene TRBV11-2; 10 nucleotides line up with TRBD2. The germline CDR1 and CDR2 sequences are SGHAT and FQNNGV. After removal of 1 base from V and 6 bases from J, the junction contained 12 bases not matched to a gene. CDR3 length: 18 residues.

The rearrangement uses TRBV30 and TRBJ2-5; D is possibly TRBD2 (5 bases). The CDR3 extends over 12 amino acids. V dropped 1 base and J dropped 4 bases, with 7 bases sitting between them. From germline, CDR1 is GTSNPN and CDR2 SVGIG (reference sequence). The CDR3 region has the DNA TGTGCCTGGAGTGGAGGGAGAGAGACCCAGTACTTC. Its protein product is CAWSGGRETQYF.

The gene calls are TRBV10-3 and TRBJ2-7, with 11 bases matching TRBD2. Germline V CDR1 and CDR2: ENHRY, SYGVKD. The length of the CDR3 is 14 residues. Unmatched junction bases numbered 4, after V lost 7 bases and J lost 2 bases. The CDR3 DNA follows: TGTGCCATCAATACTAGCGGGGGCACCTACGAGCAGTACTTC. It is translated as CAINTSGGTYEQYF.

The V call is TRBV6-5, the J call TRBJ1-6; 7 positions agree with TRBD1. This CDR3 is built from 12 residues. With V trimmed by 10 bases and J by 6 bases, 3 bases remained unmatched. Germline lookup yields CDR1 MNHEY and CDR2 SVGAGI. CDR3 amino acids: CATRGGNSPLHF. As DNA, the CDR3 is TGTGCCACCAGGGGGGGTAATTCACCCCTCCACTTT.

This chain joins TRBV25-1 and TRBJ1-4; 7 positions agree with TRBD1. This CDR3 has 15 amino acids. Germline values: CDR1 MGHDK, CDR2 SYGVNS. Trimming took 5 bases from V and 6 from J; bases not matched to a gene: 9. The CDR3 spells CASSSQGQGDEKLFF. In nucleotides, the CDR3 is TGTGCCAGCAGTTCCCAAGGGCAGGGGGATGAAAAACTGTTTTTT.

The CDR3 region has the DNA TGTGCCTGGAGTTGGCTCAACTATGGCTACACCTTC. This translates into CAWSWLNYGYTF. The V gene is TRBV30, the J gene TRBJ1-2; D is undetermined. This CDR3 spans 12 amino acids. Germline CDR1 GTSNPN, CDR2 SVGIG (reference sequence). V dropped 2 bases and J dropped 2 bases, with 6 bases sitting between them. The full variable domain, in which reference TRBV30 and TRBJ1-2 provide the parts outside the CDR3, is SQTIHQWPATLVQPVGSPLSLECTVEGTSNPNLYWYRQAAGRGLQLLFYSVGIGQISSEVPQNLSASRPQDRQFILSSKKLLLSDSGFYLCAWSWLNYGYTFGSGTRLTVV.

This chain uses TRBV5-1 with TRBJ2-1; TRBD1 matches at 9 bases. The CDR3 is made up of 19 amino acids. Per germline, CDR1 SGHRS and CDR2 YFSETQ. V was clipped by 4 bases and J by 4 bases; unmatched bases: 18. CDR3 residues: CASSGPGQGSAYRYNEQFF. CDR3 bases: TGCGCCAGCAGCGGCCCGGGACAGGGCTCGGCTTACCGTTACAATGAGCAGTTCTTC.

The chain carries TRBV19 and TRBJ2-2; possible D gene TRBD1, 5 bases. This CDR3 spans 13 amino acids. The germline V gene encodes CDR1 LNHDA and CDR2 SQIVND (reference sequence). The V end lost 4 bases, the J end lost 7 bases, and 10 bases lay between the germline ends. CDR3 nucleotides: TGTGCCAGTAGTACAGGGTCGATCGGGGAGCTGTTTTTT. This gives the protein CASSTGSIGELFF.

The genes are TRBV18 and TRBJ2-2, with TRBD1 matching over 10 bases. The CDR3 covers 16 residues. Per germline, CDR1 KGHSH and CDR2 LQKENI. Trimming removed 8 bases from V and 2 bases from J; junction bases left unmatched: 8. CDR3 coding DNA: TGTGCCAGCCAAAGCAGGGACAGGGGCAACACCGGGGAGCTGTTTTTT. Translated: CASQSRDRGNTGELFF.

The rearrangement joins TRBV5-6 to TRBJ2-7; perhaps TRBD1 as D (6 bases). The CDR3 extends over 16 amino acids. Germline CDR1 reads SGHDT; CDR2 reads YYEEEE. Trimming removed 1 base from V and 2 bases from J, with 16 bases in between. CDR3 region: CASSLPGAGVTYEQYF. The CDR3 region has the DNA TGTGCCAGCAGCTTGCCCGGGGCAGGGGTTACCTACGAGCAGTACTTC.

In the case of this clone: Since a much larger clone is just one base distant, this may be a read error. This sample also contains other DNA sequences that code for the same CDR3. This sequence joins TRBV5-6 and TRBJ1-5; a possible D gene is TRBD1 (5 bases). Germline values: CDR1 SGHDT, CDR2 YYEEEE. The V and J ends lost 4 bases and 4 bases respectively, with 15 bases between them. The CDR3 is 15 residues long. CDR3 amino acids: CASSGGGQGNQPQHF. DNA for the CDR3: TGTGCCAGCAGCGGTGGTGGGCAGGGTAATCAGCCCCAGCATTTT.

The V and J genes are TRBV7-8 and TRBJ2-3; TRBD2 agrees at 9 bases. Trimming cost V 2 bases and J 4 bases; bases outside gene matches: 16. Per germline, CDR1 SGHVS and CDR2 FQNEAQ. There are 19 residues in the CDR3. The CDR3 loop is CASSLRLAGGPHSPDTQYF. CDR3 coding DNA: TGTGCCAGCAGCTTAAGATTGGCGGGGGGGCCTCATAGTCCAGATACGCAGTATTTT.

The rearrangement links TRBV7-2 to TRBJ2-1; 10 bases agree with TRBD1. This CDR3 has 15 amino acids. The germline CDR1 and CDR2 sequences are SGHTA and FQGNSA. V lost 3 bases and J lost 9; bases outside the gene matches: 8. CDR3 sequence: CASSFGTGVLGEQFF. The CDR3 nucleotides are TGTGCCAGCAGCTTCGGGACAGGGGTGCTTGGTGAGCAGTTCTTC.

This clone was recorded once. The V and J genes are TRBV7-8 and TRBJ2-3, with TRBD2 identical over 13 bases. V gave up 4 bases and J gave up 5 bases; unmatched junction bases: 6. Per germline, CDR1 SGHVS and CDR2 FQNEAQ. The CDR3 runs to 16 residues. The CDR3 sequence: CASSSFGLAGEDTQYF. The CDR3 DNA is TGTGCCAGCAGCTCCTTCGGACTAGCGGGGGAAGATACGCAGTATTTT.

This rearrangement joins TRBV9 to TRBJ2-3, with 7 positions matching TRBD2. V shed 4 bases and J 2 bases; nucleotides not matched to a gene: 10. Germline V gives CDR1 SGDLS, CDR2 YYNGEE. The CDR3 covers 16 residues. The CDR3 bases are TGTGCCAGCAGCCCAGGTGGCGGGGGACTCACAGATACGCAGTATTTT. Translating gives CASSPGGGGLTDTQYF.

The V gene is TRBV11-3, the J gene TRBJ2-7, with 8 positions matching TRBD1. The germline CDR1 and CDR2 sequences are SGHNT and YENEEA. The CDR3 consists of 14 residues. J was trimmed by 2 bases and V by 5 bases; bases with no gene match: 5. The CDR3 loop reads CASSPQGAPYEQYF. In DNA form, the CDR3 reads TGTGCCAGCAGCCCTCAGGGGGCTCCCTACGAGCAGTACTTC. Complete variable domain (other parts from reference TRBV11-3 and TRBJ2-7): EAGVVQSPRYKIIEKKQPVAFWCNPISGHNTLYWYLQNLGQGPELLIRYENEEAVDDSQLPKDRFSAERLKGVDSTLKIQPAELGDSAVYLCASSPQGAPYEQYFGPGTRLTVT.

The chain links TRBV18 to TRBJ1-1, with D tentatively TRBD1 (5 bases). V lost 9 bases and J 3 bases, leaving 14 bases between the germline ends. The germline V gene encodes CDR1 KGHSH and CDR2 LQKENI. The CDR3 length is 13 residues. CDR3 bases: TGTGCCAGTCAAGGAGGGGTGGACACTGAAGCTTTCTTT. Translating gives CASQGGVDTEAFF.